This passage covers 32 T cell receptor beta chains from one sample sequenced in a study of shared clonotypes between healthy human individuals. Clones were sequenced by immunoSEQ multiplex PCR, and TCRdb holds only the in-frame ones, with some missing. The sample consists of about 2.4 million clones, approximately 94% of them appearing once. The sample was naive CD4+ T cells from PBMCs. Subset of the sample: CD45RA+ positively selected. All receptors come from a man younger than 35 in good health. Some clones in this sample may be carry-over from other donors' samples.

J is TRBJ1-1 and V is TRBV18, with no clear D. The V end lost 0 bases, the J end lost 5 bases, and 13 bases lay between the germline ends. CDR3 length: 15 residues. The germline gives CDR1 KGHSH, CDR2 LQKENI. Here the CDR3 DNA reads TGTGCCAGCTCACCACCGGTCCAGCCAAAGACTGAAGCTTTCTTT. Amino acids: CASSPPVQPKTEAFF.

The genes are TRBV4-2 and TRBJ2-7; D gene unclear. This CDR3 contains 15 residues. Trimming left V 1 base short and J 0 bases short, with 10 bases between. From germline, CDR1 is LGHNA and CDR2 YNFKEQ. The CDR3 region is CASSQVHGISYEQYF. In DNA form, the CDR3 reads TGTGCCAGCAGCCAAGTTCACGGAATCTCCTACGAGCAGTACTTC.

The chain is built from TRBV7-2 and TRBJ2-3; D might be TRBD2 (6 bases). The V and J ends lost 4 bases and 6 bases respectively, with 20 bases between them. Looked up from germline, CDR1 is SGHTA and CDR2 is FQGNSA. There are 16 residues in the CDR3. CDR3 DNA: TGTGCCAGCAGCTCCAGGGCTAGCGAACTTCCGGATACGCAGTATTTT. Protein sequence: CASSSRASELPDTQYF.

A single count supports this clone. The chain employs TRBV27 and TRBJ2-2; 14 nucleotides agree with TRBD2. This CDR3 has 18 amino acids. CDR1 MNHEY and CDR2 SMNVEV come from the germline V gene (reference sequence). Unmatched junction bases numbered 10, after V lost 4 bases and J lost 6 bases. In DNA, the CDR3 is TGTGCCAGCAGTTCCCCGGGACTAGCGGGAGCTAGGGCCGGGGAGCTGTTTTTT. Protein sequence: CASSSPGLAGARAGELFF.

This chain links TRBV28 with TRBJ2-5; D ambiguous. The length of the CDR3 is 14 residues. V dropped 1 base and J dropped 3 bases, with 9 bases sitting between them. CDR1 MDHEN and CDR2 SYDVKM come from the germline V gene. In nucleotides, the CDR3 is TGTGCCAGCAGTTTATTAGGGAAAGAAGAGACCCAGTACTTC. This codes for CASSLLGKEETQYF.

The V call is TRBV11-2, the J call TRBJ2-7, with D maybe TRBD1 (6 bases). The CDR3 is made up of 15 amino acids. Trimming shortened V by 7 bases and J by 1 base, and 17 bases separated the two germline ends. In germline, CDR1 is SGHAT, CDR2 FQNNGV. The CDR3 coding sequence is TGTGCCAGCACCGACCGGACAGAAACTTCCTACGAGCAGTACTTC. Translation gives CASTDRTETSYEQYF.

This chain's CDR3 is CASGQNQETQYF. CDR3 nucleotide sequence: TGTGCCAGCGGACAGAACCAAGAGACCCAGTACTTC. The J gene is TRBJ2-5, the V gene TRBV2; D is perhaps TRBD1 (6 bases). The germline gives CDR1 SNHLY, CDR2 FYNNEI. The CDR3 is 12 residues long. Trimming removed 8 bases from V and 0 bases from J, with 7 bases in between. Full variable domain (missing parts from reference TRBV2 and TRBJ2-5): EPEVTQTPSHQVTQMGQEVILRCVPISNHLYFYWYRQILGQKVEFLVSFYNNEISEKSEIFDDQFSVERPDGSNFTLKIRSTKLEDSAMYFCASGQNQETQYFGPGTRLLVL.

V gene TRBV28 combines with J gene TRBJ2-1; a possible D gene is TRBD2 (6 bases). CDR3 length: 17 residues. Trimming took off 3 bases at V and 7 bases at J, with 22 bases between the two ends. In germline, CDR1 is MDHEN, CDR2 SYDVKM. The DNA for the CDR3 is TGTGCCAGCAGTTTTCCCAAGGCGGGGAAATATGGTAATGAGCAGTTCTTC. This encodes CASSFPKAGKYGNEQFF.

The chain couples TRBV5-1 to TRBJ1-4; tentatively, D is TRBD1 (5 bases). This CDR3 comprises 16 residues. Germline CDR1 SGHRS, CDR2 YFSETQ. V was clipped by 1 base and J by 0 bases, with 10 bases between them. CDR3 region: CASSLWGTATNEKLFF. For the CDR3, the DNA is TGCGCCAGCAGCTTGTGGGGGACCGCAACTAATGAAAAACTGTTTTTT.

The chain employs TRBV9 and TRBJ2-1; 8 bases match TRBD1. V lost 3 bases to trimming and J lost 4 bases; unmatched junction nucleotides: 3. Per germline, CDR1 SGDLS and CDR2 YYNGEE. The CDR3 spans 14 residues. This CDR3 is CASSGTGPYNEQFF. The CDR3 DNA reads TGTGCCAGCAGCGGGACAGGGCCTTACAATGAGCAGTTCTTC.

V usage is TRBV28 and J usage is TRBJ2-1; D is tentatively TRBD1 or TRBD2 (5 bases each). V lost 6 bases and J 2 bases, leaving 14 bases between the germline ends. The CDR3 consists of 15 residues. Germline CDR1 and CDR2: MDHEN and SYDVKM. The DNA of the CDR3 is TGTGCCAGCAGCCCAGGGACGATAACCTACAATGAGCAGTTCTTC. Protein product: CASSPGTITYNEQFF.

The chain carries TRBV2 and TRBJ1-4; D gene uncertain. The germline CDR1 and CDR2 sequences are SNHLY and FYNNEI. Trimming left V 5 bases short and J 0 bases short, with 10 bases between. CDR3 length equals 15 residues. The CDR3 reads CASSWRPATNEKLFF. CDR3 nucleotides: TGTGCCAGCAGTTGGCGACCTGCAACTAATGAAAAACTGTTTTTT. Complete variable domain (other parts from reference TRBV2 and TRBJ1-4): EPEVTQTPSHQVTQMGQEVILRCVPISNHLYFYWYRQILGQKVEFLVSFYNNEISEKSEIFDDQFSVERPDGSNFTLKIRSTKLEDSAMYFCASSWRPATNEKLFFGSGTQLSVL.

V usage is TRBV6-1 and J usage is TRBJ2-1; TRBD2 might be the D (5 bases). The CDR3 is 13 residues long. Germline V gives CDR1 MNHNS, CDR2 SASEGT. V lost 6 bases and J lost 8, with 14 bases in between. CDR3: CASSQLGRDEQFF. CDR3 sequence (DNA): TGTGCCAGCAGCCAACTCGGGCGGGATGAGCAGTTCTTC.

A note on this clone: The same CDR3 is also encoded by other DNA sequences in this sample. The V and J genes are TRBV5-1 and TRBJ1-1; the match to TRBD1 covers 8 bases. Trimming at V came to 2 bases and at J to 5 bases, leaving 8 bases not matched to a gene. This CDR3 is built from 15 residues. The germline gives CDR1 SGHRS, CDR2 YFSETQ. CDR3: CASSFTGQGGTEAFF. The CDR3 DNA reads TGCGCCAGCAGCTTCACAGGACAGGGAGGAACTGAAGCTTTCTTT. Filled out from reference TRBV5-1 and TRBJ1-1, the complete variable domain reads KAGVTQTPRYLIKTRGQQVTLSCSPISGHRSVSWYQQTPGQGLQFLFEYFSETQRNKGNFPGRFSGRQFSNSRSEMNVSTLELGDSALYLCASSFTGQGGTEAFFGQGTRLTVV.

The J gene is TRBJ1-1, the V gene TRBV5-8, with D possibly matching TRBD1 (5 bases). CDR1 is SGHTS, CDR2 YDEGEE, per germline. V was pared by 0 bases and J by 1 base, with 13 bases between. The CDR3 has 16 residues. DNA of the CDR3: TGTGCCAGCAGCTTGGAAACTTGGGGGAAGAACACTGAAGCTTTCTTT. This gives the protein CASSLETWGKNTEAFF.

V usage is TRBV4-2 and J usage is TRBJ1-1; TRBD1 might be the D (5 bases). Per the germline V gene, CDR1 is LGHNA and CDR2 is YNFKEQ. There are 16 residues in the CDR3. V was cut by 0 bases and J by 1 base, with 12 bases left in between. Written as DNA, the CDR3 is TGTGCCAGCAGCCAAGATACGGGAGGGGCGAACACTGAAGCTTTCTTT. Amino acids: CASSQDTGGANTEAFF.

The chain links TRBV18 to TRBJ2-3; 8 nucleotides align to TRBD2. Germline V gene data show CDR1 as KGHSH and CDR2 as LQKENI. The CDR3 extends over 14 amino acids. The ends lost 4 bases at V and 4 bases at J; junction bases unmatched: 4. This chain's CDR3 is CASSRAGEADTQYF. In DNA, the CDR3 is TGTGCCAGCTCACGAGCGGGAGAGGCAGATACGCAGTATTTT.

A note on this clone: Different DNA sequences within this sample yield the same CDR3. This rearrangement joins TRBV2 to TRBJ2-1, with TRBD2 matching 13 bases. From germline, CDR1 is SNHLY and CDR2 FYNNEI. This CDR3 is 14 amino acids long. J lost 6 bases, V lost 4 bases, and 0 bases had no gene match. CDR3 coding DNA: TGTGCCAGCAGTGGACTAGCGGGAGGCAATGAGCAGTTCTTC. Residues: CASSGLAGGNEQFF.

The rearrangement links TRBV7-2 to TRBJ1-2; D not certain. The length of the CDR3 is 15 residues. CDR1 is SGHTA, CDR2 FQGNSA, per germline. Trimming shortened V by 5 bases and J by 4 bases, and 17 bases separated the two germline ends. CDR3 protein: CASSLSGNDGYGYTF. For the CDR3, the DNA is TGTGCCAGCAGCCTCTCAGGAAACGACGGCTATGGCTACACCTTC. The entire variable domain, with the rest obtained from reference TRBV7-2 and TRBJ1-2, is as follows: GAGVSQSPSNKVTEKGKDVELRCDPISGHTALYWYRQSLGQGLEFLIYFQGNSAPDKSGLPSDRFSAERTGGSVSTLTIQRTQQEDSAVYLCASSLSGNDGYGYTFGSGTRLTVV.

CDR3 nucleotides: TGTGCCAGTAGTATAGTAGTCGGGCTAGACTACAATGAGCAGTTCTTC. Translated, it gives CASSIVVGLDYNEQFF. This chain joins TRBV19 and TRBJ2-1; D gene unclear. The CDR3 sequence is 16 residues long. The V and J ends lost 1 base and 3 bases respectively, with 13 bases between them. Per germline, CDR1 LNHDA and CDR2 SQIVND (reference sequence).

The J gene is TRBJ1-1, the V gene TRBV5-1; weak D call: TRBD1 (5 bases). Trimming left V 3 bases short and J 2 bases short, with 14 bases between. Looked up from germline, CDR1 is SGHRS and CDR2 is YFSETQ. There are 15 residues in the CDR3. The DNA of the CDR3 is TGCGCCAGCAGCTCGGACGGGACGCCCAACACTGAAGCTTTCTTT. Encoded protein: CASSSDGTPNTEAFF. Filled out from reference TRBV5-1 and TRBJ1-1, the complete variable domain reads KAGVTQTPRYLIKTRGQQVTLSCSPISGHRSVSWYQQTPGQGLQFLFEYFSETQRNKGNFPGRFSGRQFSNSRSEMNVSTLELGDSALYLCASSSDGTPNTEAFFGQGTRLTVV.

This clone has a single count. The rearrangement uses TRBV6-1 and TRBJ2-7, with D possibly being TRBD2 (5 bases). CDR1 MNHNS and CDR2 SASEGT come from the germline V gene. The CDR3 has 15 residues. With 4 bases removed from V and 6 bases from J, the gap between germline ends came to 19 bases. The CDR3 DNA reads TGTGCCAGCAGTGTAAAAGGGAGAGAAGGCGGCGAGCAGTACTTC. Translating gives CASSVKGREGGEQYF.

As concerns this clone: Other DNA sequences in this specimen translate into the identical CDR3. The chain links TRBV5-1 to TRBJ2-5, with D unresolved. The CDR3 loop spans 13 amino acids. The germline V and J ends were trimmed by 0 bases and 3 bases, with 6 bases remaining between them. CDR1 and CDR2 from the germline V gene are SGHRS and YFSETQ. Here the CDR3 DNA reads TGCGCCAGCAGCTTGGGTTCAGAAGAGACCCAGTACTTC. The encoded protein is CASSLGSEETQYF.

J is TRBJ2-7 and V is TRBV30, with 10 bases lining up with TRBD2. Germline trimming cut 4 bases from V and 4 bases from J; bases unmatched to any gene: 7. The V gene's germline CDR1 is GTSNPN and CDR2 SVGIG (reference sequence). The CDR3 length is 14 residues. CDR3 in DNA: TGTGCCTGGAATAGTTTGGGACTAGCGTACGAGCAGTACTTC. Encoded protein: CAWNSLGLAYEQYF.

The chain uses TRBV6-1 and TRBJ2-3; weak D call: TRBD2 (6 bases). V was pared by 10 bases and J by 2 bases, with 19 bases between. Germline V gives CDR1 MNHNS, CDR2 SASEGT. The CDR3 totals 15 residues. The chain's CDR3 is CATRLGSRSTDTQYF. The CDR3 DNA reads TGTGCCACCCGACTAGGGAGCCGGTCCACAGATACGCAGTATTTT.

The rearrangement joins TRBV11-2 to TRBJ1-4; 7 bases map to TRBD1. The V gene's germline CDR1 is SGHAT and CDR2 FQNNGV. With V trimmed by 2 bases and J by 3 bases, 3 bases remained unmatched. The CDR3 totals 15 residues. The CDR3, as DNA: TGTGCCAGCAGCTTAAGGGGGCTCTCTAATGAAAAACTGTTTTTT. It codes for CASSLRGLSNEKLFF.

The V and J genes are TRBV10-2 and TRBJ2-1; no firm D call. Germline V gene lookup returns CDR1 WSHSY and CDR2 SAAADI. V lost 1 base to trimming and J lost 0 bases, with 13 bases between them. The length of the CDR3 is 17 residues. CDR3 DNA: TGCGCCAGCAGTGAGTACGACGGATTCAGCTCCTACAATGAGCAGTTCTTC. Translated, it gives CASSEYDGFSSYNEQFF.

The CDR3 loop reads CASSESVSNYGYTF. CDR3 DNA sequence: TGTGCCAGCAGTGAAAGTGTTTCTAACTATGGCTACACCTTC. The chain links TRBV2 to TRBJ1-2; D uncertain. V lost 2 bases and J 0 bases, leaving 7 bases between the germline ends. CDR3 length: 14 residues. Germline CDR1 SNHLY, CDR2 FYNNEI.

The chain joins TRBV28 to TRBJ2-1, with 12 nucleotides matching TRBD2. J lost 4 bases, V lost 3 bases, and 4 bases had no gene match. The length of the CDR3 is 16 residues. Germline loops: CDR1 MDHEN, CDR2 SYDVKM. CDR3 sequence (DNA): TGTGCCAGCAGTTTGGAACTAGCGGGGGGTTACAATGAGCAGTTCTTC. It codes for CASSLELAGGYNEQFF. The variable domain in full, with the rest retrieved from reference TRBV28 and TRBJ2-1, is DVKVTQSSRYLVKRTGEKVFLECVQDMDHENMFWYRQDPGLGLRLIYFSYDVKMKEKGDIPEGYSVSREKKERFSLILESASTNQTSMYLCASSLELAGGYNEQFFGPGTRLTVL.

The rearrangement joins TRBV28 to TRBJ1-1; D is possibly TRBD1 (5 bases). V was clipped by 5 bases and J by 1 base, with 14 bases between them. The CDR3 totals 15 residues. Germline values: CDR1 MDHEN, CDR2 SYDVKM. The CDR3, as DNA: TGTGCCAGCAGTCCGCTCAGGGAGGCGAACACTGAAGCTTTCTTT. This codes for CASSPLREANTEAFF.

The chain has TRBV4-2 and TRBJ2-1; D possibly corresponds to TRBD2 (6 bases). Deletions cut 3 bases from V and 2 bases from J, with 11 bases between. The germline CDR1 and CDR2 sequences are LGHNA and YNFKEQ. The CDR3 is 15 amino acids. CDR3 in amino acids: CASSHIAVTYNEQFF. The CDR3 coding sequence is TGTGCCAGCAGCCACATAGCGGTCACCTACAATGAGCAGTTCTTC.

The V gene is TRBV28, the J gene TRBJ2-3; D not resolved. CDR3 length equals 14 residues. Trimming pared 7 bases from V and 0 bases from J, leaving 11 bases between. Per germline, CDR1 MDHEN and CDR2 SYDVKM. The CDR3 DNA reads TGTGCCAGCACACGAAGACGTAGCACAGATACGCAGTATTTT. This gives the protein CASTRRRSTDTQYF.